One sample yielded the 22 T cell receptor beta chains listed below, sequenced in a study of shared clonotypes between healthy human individuals. TCRdb keeps only in-frame clones here, not all; method: immunoSEQ multiplex PCR. Of over 1.5 million clones in the sample, approximately 98% were seen once. The sequencing sample was made of naive CD4+ T cells sorted from blood. Subset indicated: CD45RA+ positively selected. All receptors come from a young man in good health.

This chain uses TRBV9 with TRBJ1-1, with D possibly being TRBD1 (6 bases). Looked up from germline, CDR1 is SGDLS and CDR2 is YYNGEE. The CDR3 covers 16 residues. Trimming took off 3 bases at V and 2 bases at J, with 17 bases between the two ends. The chain's CDR3 is CASSERGDELNTEAFF. The DNA for the CDR3 is TGTGCCAGCAGCGAGAGGGGGGATGAGTTAAACACTGAAGCTTTCTTT. The variable domain in full, with the rest retrieved from reference TRBV9 and TRBJ1-1, is DSGVTQTPKHLITATGQRVTLRCSPRSGDLSVYWYQQSLDQGLQFLIQYYNGEERAKGNILERFSAQQFPDLHSELNLSSLELGDSALYFCASSERGDELNTEAFFGQGTRLTVV.

This clone was picked up one time. The V and J genes are TRBV7-8 and TRBJ2-7, with TRBD1 identical over 9 bases. CDR1 and CDR2 (germline): SGHVS, FQNEAQ. V lost 5 bases and J lost 4; bases outside the gene matches: 3. The CDR3 sequence is 13 residues long. The CDR3 bases are TGTGCCAGCAGCACGACAGGGGGTTACGAGCAGTACTTC. Translated, it gives CASSTTGGYEQYF.

V and J are TRBV18 and TRBJ1-1, with D unclear. The CDR3 contains 12 residues. Germline lookup yields CDR1 KGHSH and CDR2 LQKENI. Trimming took 3 bases from V and 6 from J, leaving 8 bases between them. CDR3 protein: CASSPFSAEAFF. DNA of the CDR3: TGTGCCAGCTCACCCTTCAGCGCTGAAGCTTTCTTT.

The rearrangement links TRBV11-2 to TRBJ2-3; 9 nucleotides agree with TRBD1. Germline V gene data show CDR1 as SGHAT and CDR2 as FQNNGV. The CDR3 length is 17 residues. V shed 1 base and J 2 bases; nucleotides not matched to a gene: 7. The CDR3 spells CASSLVGTGSITDTQYF. CDR3 coding DNA: TGTGCCAGCAGCTTAGTCGGGACAGGGTCTATCACAGATACGCAGTATTTT. The full variable domain, in which reference TRBV11-2 and TRBJ2-3 provide the parts outside the CDR3, is EAGVAQSPRYKIIEKRQSVAFWCNPISGHATLYWYQQILGQGPKLLIQFQNNGVVDDSQLPKDRFSAERLKGVDSTLKIQPAKLEDSAVYLCASSLVGTGSITDTQYFGPGTRLTVL.

This chain uses TRBV2 with TRBJ1-2, with no clear D. The V gene lost 2 bases and the J gene lost 1 base, with 11 bases spanning the gap. Germline-derived CDR1 and CDR2 are SNHLY and FYNNEI. The CDR3 consists of 15 residues. The CDR3 nucleotides are TGTGCCAGCAGTGAACGCCAAGGATTTAACTATGGCTACACCTTC. Protein sequence: CASSERQGFNYGYTF.

The chain has TRBV27 and TRBJ1-2; D perhaps matches TRBD1 (5 bases). With 7 bases removed from V and 4 bases from J, the gap between germline ends came to 16 bases. The germline CDR1 and CDR2 sequences are MNHEY and SMNVEV (reference sequence). This CDR3 region has 14 residues. The CDR3 here is CASKLTAETYGYTF. In DNA, the CDR3 is TGTGCCAGCAAGCTGACAGCTGAGACCTATGGCTACACCTTC.

J is TRBJ1-1 and V is TRBV11-2, with TRBD1 matching over 7 bases. The trim removed 6 bases at V and 4 bases at J, leaving 8 bases unmatched. Germline CDR1 and CDR2: SGHAT and FQNNGV. The CDR3 extends over 14 amino acids. CDR3 amino acids: CASSSDRTSTEAFF. The CDR3 DNA is TGTGCCAGCAGTTCGGACAGGACATCCACTGAAGCTTTCTTT. The complete variable domain, with remaining parts taken from reference TRBV11-2 and TRBJ1-1, reads EAGVAQSPRYKIIEKRQSVAFWCNPISGHATLYWYQQILGQGPKLLIQFQNNGVVDDSQLPKDRFSAERLKGVDSTLKIQPAKLEDSAVYLCASSSDRTSTEAFFGQGTRLTVV.

The gene calls are TRBV7-2 and TRBJ1-1, with D uncertain. The CDR3 is made up of 16 amino acids. The ends were cut back, 0 bases at V and 0 bases at J, with 11 bases in the middle. From germline, CDR1 is SGHTA and CDR2 FQGNSA. As DNA, the CDR3 is TGTGCCAGCAGCTTAGCGCCTACGATTATGAACACTGAAGCTTTCTTT. Protein product: CASSLAPTIMNTEAFF. Based on the CDR3 plus reference TRBV7-2 and TRBJ1-1, the full variable domain is GAGVSQSPSNKVTEKGKDVELRCDPISGHTALYWYRQSLGQGLEFLIYFQGNSAPDKSGLPSDRFSAERTGGSVSTLTIQRTQQEDSAVYLCASSLAPTIMNTEAFFGQGTRLTVV.

The chain couples TRBV7-8 to TRBJ2-7, with D uncertain. V lost 5 bases and J 6 bases, leaving 20 bases between the germline ends. Germline V gene sequence: CDR1 SGHVS, CDR2 FQNEAQ. The CDR3 extends over 15 amino acids. CDR3 protein: CASSPNLSEPVEQYF. The DNA of the CDR3 is TGTGCCAGCAGCCCCAATCTTTCGGAGCCCGTCGAGCAGTACTTC.

The rearrangement uses TRBV6-5 and TRBJ1-2; TRBD1 is a possible D gene (5 bases). The CDR3 is 16 amino acids. Between the trimmed V and J ends, which lost 4 bases and 3 bases, there was a span of 18 bases. Germline V CDR1 and CDR2: MNHEY, SVGAGI. DNA for the CDR3: TGTGCCAGCAGTTCCCAGACCGGGGCGGCTCACTATGGCTACACCTTC. Translated, it gives CASSSQTGAAHYGYTF.

With regard to this clone: The sample holds other DNA sequences that translate to the same CDR3. The chain has TRBV5-1 and TRBJ2-3; weak D call: TRBD2 (6 bases). The V gene lost 4 bases and the J gene lost 0 bases, with 15 bases spanning the gap. CDR3 length: 16 residues. Germline-derived CDR1 and CDR2 are SGHRS and YFSETQ. CDR3 protein: CASSRPLEGSTDTQYF. The CDR3 coding sequence is TGCGCCAGCAGCCGCCCCCTGGAGGGCAGCACAGATACGCAGTATTTT. The full variable domain, with the rest looked up from reference TRBV5-1 and TRBJ2-3, is KAGVTQTPRYLIKTRGQQVTLSCSPISGHRSVSWYQQTPGQGLQFLFEYFSETQRNKGNFPGRFSGRQFSNSRSEMNVSTLELGDSALYLCASSRPLEGSTDTQYFGPGTRLTVL.

The genes are TRBV28 and TRBJ2-2, with 15 nucleotides matching TRBD2. The length of the CDR3 is 18 residues. Germline V gene lookup returns CDR1 MDHEN and CDR2 SYDVKM. J was trimmed by 7 bases and V by 5 bases; bases with no gene match: 11. This chain's CDR3 is CASSPGGLAGGPSGELFF. The DNA of the CDR3 is TGTGCCAGCAGTCCCGGAGGACTAGCGGGAGGGCCGAGCGGGGAGCTGTTTTTT.

The chain carries TRBV5-6 and TRBJ2-5; D not certain. V gave up 6 bases and J gave up 7 bases, with 16 bases separating them. The V gene's germline CDR1 is SGHDT and CDR2 YYEEEE. The CDR3 is 13 residues long. CDR3 in amino acids: CASNDWGMGTQYF. Here the CDR3 DNA reads TGTGCCAGCAACGACTGGGGAATGGGGACCCAGTACTTC.

As for this clone: Other DNA sequences in this specimen translate into the identical CDR3. This sequence joins TRBV30 and TRBJ2-7, with unresolved D. The CDR3 sequence is 12 residues long. The germline gives CDR1 GTSNPN, CDR2 SVGIG (reference sequence). V shed 3 bases and J shed 2 bases, with 8 bases lying between them. The CDR3 coding sequence is TGTGCCTGGAGCCCGGGTACCTACGAGCAGTACTTC. It codes for CAWSPGTYEQYF.

J is TRBJ2-1 and V is TRBV11-3, with TRBD2 as a possible D gene (6 bases). V was pared by 2 bases and J by 9 bases, with 23 bases between. CDR3 length: 17 amino acids. The V gene's germline CDR1 is SGHNT and CDR2 YENEEA. The chain's CDR3 is CASSLITLAGRTGEQFF. For the CDR3, the DNA is TGTGCCAGCAGCTTAATAACTCTTGCGGGGAGAACGGGTGAGCAGTTCTTC.

The CDR3 sequence is CATSIGDRVALHF. In DNA form, the CDR3 reads TGTGCCACCAGCATAGGGGACAGGGTGGCCCTCCACTTT. This chain links TRBV15 with TRBJ1-6; 9 nucleotides match TRBD1. The CDR3 covers 13 residues. Trimming removed 4 bases from V and 14 bases from J; junction bases left unmatched: 6. Germline values: CDR1 LNHNV, CDR2 YYDKDF (reference sequence).

The rearrangement uses TRBV5-1 and TRBJ2-5; 7 nucleotides line up with TRBD2. Germline V gives CDR1 SGHRS, CDR2 YFSETQ. The CDR3 consists of 14 residues. With V trimmed by 4 bases and J by 13 bases, 16 bases remained unmatched. The CDR3 sequence: CASSRGELAQPWYF. The CDR3 DNA reads TGCGCCAGCAGCCGGGGGGAACTAGCCCAACCCTGGTACTTC.

CDR3 sequence (DNA): TGTGCCAGCAGTTACCGCCCCTCCTACGAGCAGTACTTC. Translating it yields CASSYRPSYEQYF. This sequence joins TRBV6-5 and TRBJ2-7; D gene ambiguous. The CDR3 extends over 13 amino acids. Germline loops: CDR1 MNHEY, CDR2 SVGAGI. V was clipped by 2 bases and J by 0 bases, with 5 bases between them.

This chain connects TRBV5-6 to TRBJ1-2; TRBD1 might be the D (6 bases). Germline V gene data show CDR1 as SGHDT and CDR2 as YYEEEE. The CDR3 is 15 residues long. Trimming stripped 1 base from V and 4 bases from J, with 14 bases between. In DNA form, the CDR3 reads TGTGCCAGCAGCTTGTTCCGAGGGGGAAGCTATGGCTACACCTTC. It codes for CASSLFRGGSYGYTF.

The CDR3 DNA follows: TGTGCCAGCAGCCAAGCTCGGCGGGGGCTCTCCACAGATACGCAGTATTTT. It codes for CASSQARRGLSTDTQYF. The chain is built from TRBV14 and TRBJ2-3; a possible D gene is TRBD2 (7 bases). The CDR3 is 17 amino acids. V lost 1 base, J lost 2 bases, and 16 bases lay in between. Germline CDR1 and CDR2: SGHDN and FVKESK.

The chain links TRBV7-2 to TRBJ2-7; 8 nucleotides agree with TRBD2. This CDR3 has 15 amino acids. The germline CDR1 and CDR2 sequences are SGHTA and FQGNSA. The V and J ends lost 5 bases and 4 bases, in that order; junction bases with no gene match: 10. Here the CDR3 DNA reads TGTGCCAGCAGCCCTCAGACTAGCGCGACGTACGAGCAGTACTTC. It is translated as CASSPQTSATYEQYF.

The chain recombines TRBV21-1 with TRBJ2-5; the table calls TRBD2, which could not be checked here. TRBV21-1 is a pseudogene locus. CDR3 size: 18 residues. The CDR3 nucleotides are TGTGCCAGCAGCGTACGGACTAGCGGGGCCTCGTACCAAGAGACCCAGTACTTC. This sequence encodes CASSVRTSGASYQETQYF.